A single sample gave rise to the 13 T cell receptor beta chains below, sequenced in a study of T cells in localized non-small cell lung cancer. The assay was immunoSEQ multiplex PCR, and TCRdb's table has in-frame clones only and misses some. The data contain approximately 61,000 clones, 86% of them singletons. The input for sequencing was peripheral blood, taken before any cancer treatment. The receptors derive from a woman aged 40-75 years with stage I lung adenocarcinoma.

Only a few counts were recorded for this clone. The V gene is TRBV25-1, the J gene TRBJ1-6; no reliable D call. The V end lost 6 bases, the J end lost 5 bases, and 11 bases lay between the germline ends. The CDR3 runs to 14 residues. CDR1 and CDR2 (germline): MGHDK, SYGVNS. The CDR3 reads CASRAIGHNSPLHF. DNA of the CDR3: TGTGCCAGCAGGGCGATTGGGCATAATTCACCCCTCCACTTT.

This clone has just a few counts. The rearrangement joins TRBV2 to TRBJ1-2; no definite D call. Germline CDR1 reads SNHLY; CDR2 reads FYNNEI. V was cut by 7 bases and J by 5 bases, with 11 bases left in between. The CDR3 extends over 12 amino acids. The DNA of the CDR3 is TGTGCCAGCACGGAGGATGGATATGGCTACACCTTC. This gives the protein CASTEDGYGYTF.

The chain couples TRBV10-3 to TRBJ2-2, with 10 bases lining up with TRBD2. Germline V gene sequence: CDR1 ENHRY, CDR2 SYGVKD. Trimming removed 4 bases from V and 4 bases from J; junction bases left unmatched: 6. This CDR3 is built from 16 residues. The CDR3 nucleotides read TGTGCCATCAGTGGGAGCGGGGGGGCCGGCACCGGGGAGCTGTTTTTT. Translated, it gives CAISGSGGAGTGELFF.

This chain connects TRBV19 to TRBJ1-2; tentatively, D is TRBD1 (6 bases). The CDR3 covers 14 residues. V lost 8 bases and J lost 4, with 17 bases in between. Germline CDR1 LNHDA, CDR2 SQIVND (reference sequence). This chain's CDR3 is CASGPEGVSYGYTF. DNA for the CDR3: TGTGCCAGTGGCCCGGAGGGGGTTTCCTATGGCTACACCTTC. Based on the CDR3 plus reference TRBV19 and TRBJ1-2, the full variable domain is DGGITQSPKYLFRKEGQNVTLSCEQNLNHDAMYWYRQDPGQGLRLIYYSQIVNDFQKGDIAEGYSVSREKKESFPLTVTSAQKNPTAFYLCASGPEGVSYGYTFGSGTRLTVV.

The genes are TRBV7-2 and TRBJ2-3, with 10 bases lining up with TRBD2. The germline gives CDR1 SGHTA, CDR2 FQGNSA. With 0 bases clipped from V and 1 base from J, the junction kept 4 bases outside the gene matches. CDR3 length equals 17 residues. The CDR3 DNA is TGTGCCAGCAGCTTAGCCTTGCTAGCGGGGGGCACAGATACGCAGTATTTT. Translating gives CASSLALLAGGTDTQYF.

This clone occurred once. The sample holds other DNA sequences that translate to the same CDR3. The chain couples TRBV6-5 to TRBJ1-2; no clear D. CDR3 length: 13 amino acids. Germline V lookup: CDR1 MNHEY, CDR2 SVGAGI. V was clipped by 2 bases and J by 8 bases, with 12 bases between them. CDR3 loop: CASSYGQGDGYTF. Here the CDR3 DNA reads TGTGCCAGCAGTTACGGGCAAGGCGACGGCTACACCTTC.

This chain links TRBV14 with TRBJ1-2, with 10 positions matching TRBD1. Germline assignment: CDR1 SGHDN and CDR2 FVKESK. V shed 4 bases, J shed 4 bases, and the junction held 0 bases outside the gene matches. The CDR3 runs to 13 residues. The CDR3 nucleotides are TGTGCCAGCAGCCGGACAGGGGGCTATGGCTACACCTTC. It is translated as CASSRTGGYGYTF.

This clone was detected once. The chain links TRBV6-5 to TRBJ2-1; 11 bases line up with TRBD2. The CDR3 totals 15 residues. Trimming at V came to 4 bases and at J to 10 bases, leaving 9 bases not matched to a gene. Germline V gene lookup returns CDR1 MNHEY and CDR2 SVGAGI. DNA for the CDR3: TGTGCCAGCAGTTCGCTAGCGGGGGGCCCTTTGGAGCAGTTCTTC. Encoded protein: CASSSLAGGPLEQFF.

This clone was observed a few times. This chain connects TRBV5-1 to TRBJ2-7; 8 bases match TRBD1. V shed 4 bases, J shed 2 bases, and the junction held 5 bases outside the gene matches. The CDR3 loop spans 14 amino acids. Germline assignment: CDR1 SGHRS and CDR2 YFSETQ. CDR3 bases: TGCGCCAGCAGCAGAGGGACAGGAGCCTACGAGCAGTACTTC. Translation gives CASSRGTGAYEQYF.

This clone came up once. The V and J genes are TRBV14 and TRBJ2-1, with 7 bases fitting TRBD1. V shed 4 bases and J 10 bases; nucleotides not matched to a gene: 7. Germline CDR1 SGHDN, CDR2 FVKESK. CDR3 length equals 13 residues. The CDR3 region has the DNA TGTGCCAGCAGCCTCGACAGGGTCGGGGAGCAGTTCTTC. Translation gives CASSLDRVGEQFF.

The CDR3 sequence: CASSLNRDGSYEQYF. CDR3 bases: TGTGCCAGCAGCCTGAACCGGGACGGTTCCTACGAGCAGTACTTC. The gene calls are TRBV6-6 and TRBJ2-7; the D call may be TRBD1 or TRBD2 (5 bases each). The CDR3 is 15 residues long. CDR1 and CDR2 (germline): MNHNY, SVGAGI (reference sequence). V was cut by 6 bases and J by 1 base, with 16 bases left in between.

The V gene is TRBV28, the J gene TRBJ1-2; TRBD1 matches at 7 bases. The trim removed 7 bases at V and 6 bases at J, leaving 8 bases unmatched. The CDR3 runs to 13 residues. Germline CDR1 is MDHEN and CDR2 is SYDVKM. CDR3 DNA: TGTGCCAGCACCAAAACAGGGGCGGATGGCTACACCTTC. It codes for CASTKTGADGYTF.

V gene TRBV5-8 combines with J gene TRBJ2-5; a weak D match, TRBD2 (7 bases). V was clipped by 6 bases and J by 3 bases, with 21 bases between them. Germline CDR1 is SGHTS and CDR2 is YDEGEE. This CDR3 region has 16 residues. This chain's CDR3 is CASTPGVGSGKETQYF. CDR3 nucleotides: TGTGCCAGCACCCCAGGGGTCGGGAGCGGGAAAGAGACCCAGTACTTC.